This paragraph reports one TCR beta chain. Antigen unknown. The germline gives CDR1 LNHDA, CDR2 SQIVND (reference sequence). Trimming removed 3 bases from V and 3 bases from J, with 8 bases in between. The CDR3 is 13 residues long. Profiling relied on immunoSEQ multiplex PCR, and the TCRdb table lists in-frame clones only, not all of them. The sample consists of about 180,000 clones, approximately 90% of them appearing once. These data belong to a study of T cell responses to AZD1222 COVID-19 vaccine. General study findings and limits: Seropositive AZD1222 recipients at baseline numbered only five or six. Clonal diversity was possibly underestimated, and the donors were mostly white British, with more females. Vaccine-associated CD4 TCRs ranged over spike, dominating at 160-218 and 743-854. Repertoires were sampled only after the peak T cell response.

The TCR originated in an adult in good health. The sequences come from peripheral blood, collected on day 0 of AZD1222 vaccination. The V call is TRBV19, the J call TRBJ1-2; perhaps TRBD1 as D (5 bases). The CDR3 sequence is CASSIQGDYGYTF. The CDR3 nucleotides are TGTGCCAGTAGTATCCAGGGAGACTATGGCTACACCTTC.